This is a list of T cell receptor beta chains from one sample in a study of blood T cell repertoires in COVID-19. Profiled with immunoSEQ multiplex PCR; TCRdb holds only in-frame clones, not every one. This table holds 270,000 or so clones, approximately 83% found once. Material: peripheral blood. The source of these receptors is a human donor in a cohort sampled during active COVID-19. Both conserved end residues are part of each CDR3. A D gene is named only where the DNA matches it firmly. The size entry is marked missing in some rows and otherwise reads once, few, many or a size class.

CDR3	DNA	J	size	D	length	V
CASSPSPNEQFF	TGTGCCAGCAGCCCCAGTCCCAATGAGCAGTTCTTC	TRBJ2-1	NA	NA	12	TRBV7-6
CASSLVRRELGEQFF	TGCGCCAGCAGCTTGGTTCGGCGGGAGTTGGGTGAGCAGTTCTTC	TRBJ2-1	NA	TRBD2	15	TRBV5-1
CASSPTGGRGYGYTF	TGTGCCAGCAGCCCCACCGGAGGGAGGGGCTATGGCTACACCTTC	TRBJ1-2	NA	NA	15	TRBV2
CASRQTPNTEAFF	TGTGCCAGCAGACAAACACCGAACACTGAAGCTTTCTTT	TRBJ1-1	NA	NA	13	TRBV12-3/TRBV12-4
CASSQDTGGGTEAFF	TGTGCCAGCAGCCAAGATACAGGGGGCGGGACTGAAGCTTTCTTT	TRBJ1-1	NA	TRBD1	15	TRBV3-1/TRBV3-2
CASSLDWYSEQYF	TGTGCCAGCAGCTTAGACTGGTACAGCGAGCAGTACTTC	TRBJ2-7	NA	NA	13	TRBV11-2
CASSQETGGNSPLHF	TGTGCCAGCAGCCAAGAGACAGGCGGTAATTCACCCCTCCACTTT	TRBJ1-6	many	NA	15	TRBV14
CASMLGQGTPYEQYF	TGTGCCAGCATGCTTGGACAGGGGACACCCTACGAGCAGTACTTC	TRBJ2-7	NA	TRBD1	15	TRBV6-5
CASSLEFSTGNTIYF	TGTGCCAGCAGCTTGGAATTTTCCACTGGAAACACCATATATTTT	TRBJ1-3	NA	NA	15	TRBV5-8
CASRTRGLEAFF	TGTGCCAGCAGGACCAGGGGGCTGGAAGCTTTCTTT	TRBJ1-1	NA	TRBD1	12	TRBV2
CASSPSTTGTNQPQHF	TGTGCCAGCTCCCCGAGCACGACAGGTACAAATCAGCCCCAGCATTTT	TRBJ1-5	NA	NA	16	TRBV18
CAGSQNYEQYF	TGTGCCGGGTCACAGAACTACGAGCAGTACTTC	TRBJ2-7	NA	NA	11	TRBV11-3
CASSVGAFSGNTIYF	TGTGCCAGCAGCGTAGGGGCCTTCTCTGGAAACACCATATATTTT	TRBJ1-3	NA	NA	15	TRBV9
CASSPPGTGTYEQYF	TGTGCCAGCAGCCCACCCGGGACAGGGACCTACGAGCAGTACTTC	TRBJ2-7	NA	TRBD1	15	TRBV7-9
CASSFGPLTPEEPQHF	TGCGCCAGCAGCTTTGGTCCCCTGACGCCCGAGGAGCCCCAGCATTTT	TRBJ1-5	NA	NA	16	TRBV5-1
CASTNWGGKRELFF	TGTGCCAGCACCAACTGGGGGGGCAAACGGGAGCTGTTTTTT	TRBJ2-2	NA	NA	14	TRBV6-6
CASQARDRNSPLHF	TGTGCAAGCCAGGCCCGGGACAGAAATTCACCCCTCCACTTT	TRBJ1-6	NA	TRBD1	14	TRBV3-1/TRBV3-2
CASRPRPGSTGELFF	TGTGCCAGCAGACCAAGACCGGGGTCCACCGGGGAGCTGTTTTTT	TRBJ2-2	few	NA	15	TRBV7-9
CASSTSGSYSSNQPQHF	TGTGCCAGCAGCACTTCCGGGTCCTATAGTAGCAATCAGCCCCAGCATTTT	TRBJ1-5	NA	NA	17	TRBV21-1
CASSARRETSYNEQFF	TGTGCCAGCAGCGCCCGTCGGGAGACCTCCTACAATGAGCAGTTCTTC	TRBJ2-1	few	NA	16	TRBV9
CSVKTGTGGVYEQYF	TGCAGCGTGAAAACCGGGACAGGGGGGGTCTACGAGCAGTACTTC	TRBJ2-7	NA	TRBD1	15	TRBV29-1
CASSLSGAYEQYF	TGCGCCAGCAGCTTGTCGGGAGCCTACGAGCAGTACTTC	TRBJ2-7	NA	NA	13	TRBV5-1
CASSPRGDTDTQYF	TGTGCCAGCAGTCCCAGGGGGGACACAGATACGCAGTATTTT	TRBJ2-3	few	NA	14	TRBV6-5
CASSSWGGQETQYF	TGTGCCAGCTCATCTTGGGGGGGCCAAGAGACCCAGTACTTC	TRBJ2-5	NA	TRBD2	14	TRBV18
CASSQGAGGRGDTQYF	TGTGCCAGCAGCCAAGGAGCGGGAGGGCGTGGAGATACGCAGTATTTT	TRBJ2-3	NA	TRBD2	16	TRBV3-1/TRBV3-2
CASSPRTSGSSEQYF	TGTGCCAGCAGCCCACGGACTAGCGGGAGCTCCGAGCAGTACTTC	TRBJ2-7	NA	TRBD2	15	TRBV11-2
CASRGQGRNTEAFF	TGTGCCAGCAGGGGTCAGGGCAGAAACACTGAAGCTTTCTTT	TRBJ1-1	few	NA	14	TRBV3-1/TRBV3-2
CSVAGLQGETQYF	TGCAGCGTTGCGGGACTTCAAGGAGAGACCCAGTACTTC	TRBJ2-5	NA	NA	13	TRBV29-1
CASSLQATSSGNTIYF	TGTGCCAGCAGTTTACAGGCCACGAGCTCTGGAAACACCATATATTTT	TRBJ1-3	NA	NA	16	TRBV28
CASRTSGSLHEQFF	TGTGCCAGCAGGACTAGCGGGAGTTTGCATGAGCAGTTCTTC	TRBJ2-1	NA	TRBD2	14	TRBV2
CASSLGQPTEAFF	TGTGCCAGCAGCCTGGGACAGCCCACTGAAGCTTTCTTT	TRBJ1-1	NA	TRBD1	13	TRBV7-9
CASSQSGGTDEQYF	TGTGCCAGCAGCCAGTCAGGGGGGACGGACGAGCAGTACTTC	TRBJ2-7	NA	NA	14	TRBV28
CASSQLGRSGETQYF	TGTGCCAGCAGCCAACTGGGCAGGTCGGGGGAGACCCAGTACTTC	TRBJ2-5	NA	NA	15	TRBV3-1/TRBV3-2
CASSLGSGGSGELFF	TGTGCCAGCAGTTTAGGTAGCGGGGGCTCCGGGGAGCTGTTTTTT	TRBJ2-2	medium-sized	TRBD2	15	TRBV28
CASSPGQGTSNQPQHF	TGTGCCAGCTCACCAGGACAGGGTACCAGCAATCAGCCCCAGCATTTT	TRBJ1-5	NA	TRBD1	16	TRBV18
CASGTFDTDTQYF	TGTGCCAGCGGGACTTTCGACACAGATACGCAGTATTTT	TRBJ2-3	NA	NA	13	TRBV9
CASSSTGVTEAFF	TGTGCCAGCTCCTCGACAGGCGTCACTGAAGCTTTCTTT	TRBJ1-1	NA	NA	13	TRBV18
CASSPSSGQLNYGYTF	TGTGCCAGCTCACCATCCTCGGGACAGCTTAACTATGGCTACACCTTC	TRBJ1-2	NA	TRBD1	16	TRBV18
CASSPSGQGTNQPQHF	TGTGCCAGCAGCCCCTCGGGACAGGGAACCAATCAGCCCCAGCATTTT	TRBJ1-5	NA	TRBD1	16	TRBV6-6
CASSVGAQDYYEQYF	TGTGCCAGCAGCGTGGGTGCCCAGGACTATTACGAGCAGTACTTC	TRBJ2-7	NA	NA	15	TRBV7-2
CASSATGGDEQFF	TGTGCCAGCAGCGCCACAGGGGGTGATGAGCAGTTCTTC	TRBJ2-1	NA	TRBD1	13	TRBV11-3
CATSRKRGLAEGTDTQYF	TGTGCCACCAGCAGGAAAAGAGGACTAGCGGAGGGAACAGATACGCAGTATTTT	TRBJ2-3	NA	TRBD2	18	TRBV15
CSVCNSLTGTGGIDLAKNIQYF	TGCAGCGTTTGCAACTCACTCACCGGGACAGGGGGCATCGATCTAGCCAAAAACATTCAGTACTTC	TRBJ2-4	NA	TRBD1	22	TRBV29-1
CASSHLRTSSPEAFF	TGTGCCAGCAGCCACTTAAGGACTTCTTCGCCTGAAGCTTTCTTT	TRBJ1-1	NA	NA	15	TRBV3-1/TRBV3-2
CASSLRDSRLGTF	TGTGCCAGTAGTCTTAGGGACAGTCGGCTAGGCACCTTC	TRBJ1-2	NA	TRBD1	13	TRBV19